This record concerns one T cell receptor (beta chain) sequence. Which antigen it targets is not known. Base-call qualities are not available, and no considerably larger clone is one nucleotide away. The data originate from a study of T cells in Graves' hyperthyroidism and ophthalmopathy (dated by TCRdb to the late 2010s). As for the study more broadly: A discovery cohort of about a hundred patients, 43 with Graves' ophthalmopathy and 57 with stable Graves' hyperthyroidism, was used to find distinguishing TCR V-J signatures. The 75 to 100 discovery patients were randomly split 7:3 into training and test sets. After blood sampling, hyperthyroidism patients were treated with methimazole at a starting dose of 30 mg daily, and ophthalmopathy patients were treated with high-dose intravenous methylprednisolone. TCR Vbeta CDR3 sequencing of 120 to 150 peripheral blood samples (around 45 ophthalmopathy, around 80 hyperthyroidism and roughly 17 progressor patients) is reported in the paper. An independent validation cohort of around 19 hyperthyroidism patients and approximately 17 patients who later progressed to ophthalmopathy tested prospective prediction of ophthalmopathy. In addition, the study compared T-cell repertoires in thyroid tissue and in blood from six Graves' hyperthyroidism patients.

Graves' hyperthyroidism was defined as stable when no progression to ophthalmopathy occurred over 18 months of follow-up. Hyperthyroidism patients were newly diagnosed, had a disease duration of under 2 months, and were aged 18 to 65 years. Any patient with an uncontrolled infection, another autoimmune disease, pregnancy or lactation was excluded. Diagnoses relied on clinical symptoms, serum thyroxine and TRAb, thyroid ultrasound and orbital computed tomography. Total RNA was extracted using Trizol reagent, and RNA quality was assessed on an Agilent 2100 Bioanalyzer. The CDR3 sequence holds 10 residues, the cysteine and phenylalanine included. Only the CDR3 DNA stays, 30 bases, in frame from base 1. CDR1 and CDR2, per the germline V gene, are SNHLY and FYNNEI. V is cut by 10 bases and J by 8 bases, and the space between the germline ends is 8 bases. Study-wide findings and limitations: Most expanded thyroid clonotypes (frequency above 0.001) were also detected in blood, a finding suggesting that blood repertoires may reflect thyroid immune responses. Ophthalmopathy was separated from stable hyperthyroidism by a 13 V-J signature model, with over 85% sensitivity and around 81% specificity obtained in cross-validation and 80%/75% obtained in testing. No statistical method was used to fix the sample size in advance, and group allocation was not hidden from the investigators. In validation, the model predicted progression to ophthalmopathy a median of roughly six months before onset, with about 71% sensitivity and just under 75% specificity.

Amplification of TCR beta CDR3 regions was carried out from RNA transcripts. A first-round RT-PCR of the TCR CDR3 used the HTBI primer set with the Qiagen OneStep RT-PCR kit. Libraries were constructed in a second round of multiplex PCR, after which size selection and purification were carried out. The libraries were sequenced on an Illumina HiSeq2000 using paired-end 100 bp reads. The source study handled its data this way. Raw data were processed with SOAPnuke, discarding reads with adapters, uncalled bases, mean Phred below 15, or no exact constant-primer or identifier match. COPE v1.2.5 was used to merge high-quality paired reads, and clonotypes were defined as unique nucleotide sequences. Clonotypes were aligned to IMGT TRBV, TRBD and TRBJ reference segments using MiTCR v1.1. The analysis included only V-J combinations with a frequency above 0.0001, which together covered roughly 99% of the repertoires. A TCS score was defined as the ratio between F50 (clonal expansion) and ExV (chaos), using BLOSUM62-based TCRdist between CDR3 peptides within each V-J. Welch's t-statistics and random forest reduced 450 to 600 V-J features to some 14, which were used in a naive Bayes classifier (R e1071). The similarity between thyroid and blood repertoires was quantified using the Morisita-Horn index. In TCRdb, the public reads were trimmed at Q25 with fastp and aligned with MiXCR, with productive beta chains retained. Rows matching on CDR3 protein sequence are summarized as one entry with the most common DNA and genes. It is TCRdb's table, rather than the study itself, that gives the V and J calls and clone size. This sample has around 580,000 distinct CDR3 sequences in its table, and about half of those were observed once. The ten top clones hold approximately 8.4% of the sample.

The receptor chain draws on TRBV2 and TRBJ2-2; the D gene is not confidently resolved. This receptor was taken from a woman under 30 with Graves' hyperthyroidism. Sequencing was carried out using peripheral blood or thyroid tissue (not recorded which). The CDR3: CANTAGELFF. The nucleotides are TGTGCCAACACGGCGGGGGAGCTGTTTTTT.